Listed below are T cell receptor beta chains from one sample, sequenced in a study of response to subunit inactivated influenza vaccine. A single record per CDR3 protein comes from TCRdb applying MiXCR to the RT-PCR reads. Here the sample spans more than 500,000 distinct CDR3 sequences, 11% being singletons. This sample also appeared in a second study, on T cells expressing NK-cell markers.

The specimen was PBMCs from blood, collected on the day of vaccination. The source of these receptors is a man aged 45-65 years who received an inactivated influenza vaccine. The CDR3 runs from the conserved cysteine through the conserved F or W. A D gene is named only where the DNA matches it firmly. Only some rows state a clone size, as once, few, many or a class for expanded clones.

CDR3 length,V gene,D gene,J gene,clone size,CDR3 protein,CDR3 DNA
13,TRBV5-1,-,TRBJ2-5,few,CASSFLSQETQYF,TGCGCCAGCAGCTTTCTCAGCCAAGAGACCCAGTACTTC
15,TRBV20-1,TRBD2,TRBJ2-3,-,CSATISGRDTDTQYF,TGCAGTGCTACGATTAGCGGGAGAGACACAGATACGCAGTATTTT
13,TRBV20-1,-,TRBJ2-7,few,CSAPGPDIYEQYF,TGCAGTGCCCCGGGACCTGATATCTACGAGCAGTACTTC
16,TRBV7-9,-,TRBJ2-4,few,CASSAVPSLAKNIQYF,TGTGCCAGCAGTGCAGTTCCCTCACTAGCCAAAAACATTCAGTACTTC
15,TRBV5-1,-,TRBJ2-7,-,CASSSQGAGTYEQYF,TGCGCCAGCAGCTCTCAGGGTGCGGGAACCTACGAGCAGTACTTC
16,TRBV5-1,-,TRBJ2-1,-,CASSSIQGSWYNEQFF,TGCGCCAGCAGCTCCATACAGGGAAGCTGGTACAATGAGCAGTTCTTC
14,TRBV12-3/TRBV12-4,-,TRBJ1-6,-,CASSFSGSNSPLHF,TGTGCCAGCAGTTTTTCTGGGTCAAATTCACCCCTCCACTTT
15,TRBV7-9,TRBD2,TRBJ2-1,few,CASSQREGYNNEQFF,TGTGCCAGCAGCCAGCGGGAGGGGTACAACAATGAGCAGTTCTTC
12,TRBV5-1,-,TRBJ2-1,many,CASSFLTKEQFF,TGCGCCAGCAGCTTCCTCACCAAAGAGCAGTTCTTC
13,TRBV7-9,-,TRBJ2-5,-,CASSLSDRETQYF,TGTGCCAGCAGCTTAAGCGACCGGGAGACCCAGTACTTC
16,TRBV7-9,-,TRBJ2-7,few,CASSLGPAGGTYEQYF,TGTGCCAGCAGCTTAGGCCCTGCGGGTGGGACCTACGAGCAGTACTTC
15,TRBV20-1,-,TRBJ2-5,-,CSAAPNFAGEETQYF,TGCAGTGCTGCACCGAATTTCGCGGGTGAAGAGACCCAGTACTTC
16,TRBV5-8,TRBD1,TRBJ1-2,-,CASSFLSGQPNYGYTF,TGTGCCAGCAGCTTTCTCTCGGGACAGCCTAACTATGGCTACACCTTC
14,TRBV10-3,-,TRBJ2-7,few,CAISEGGWTYEQYF,TGTGCCATCAGTGAAGGGGGTTGGACCTACGAGCAGTACTTC
16,TRBV11-2,TRBD2,TRBJ2-3,-,CASSRASGGYTDTQYF,TGTGCCAGCAGCCGAGCTAGCGGGGGGTACACAGATACGCAGTATTTT
14,TRBV13,-,TRBJ1-2,-,CASFRLQPIYGYTF,TGTGCCAGCTTTCGTCTACAGCCGATATATGGCTACACCTTC
14,TRBV2,TRBD1,TRBJ2-4,few,CASSLIRDSNIQHF,TGTGCCAGCAGTCTAATCCGGGACAGTAACATTCAGCACTTC
14,TRBV12-3/TRBV12-4,TRBD2,TRBJ2-5,few,CASSHGGNWETQYF,TGTGCCAGCTCCCACGGGGGGAACTGGGAGACCCAGTACTTC
15,TRBV20-1,-,TRBJ1-2,-,CSARVGQGVFYGYTF,TGCAGTGCTAGAGTCGGGCAGGGCGTTTTCTATGGCTACACCTTC
13,TRBV2,-,TRBJ2-2,-,CASSNNRAGELFF,TGTGCCAGCAGTAACAACAGGGCCGGGGAGCTGTTTTTT
15,TRBV7-9,-,TRBJ2-2,few,CASSSGTFYTGELFF,TGTGCCAGCAGCTCCGGGACATTCTACACCGGGGAGCTGTTTTTT
14,TRBV11-3,-,TRBJ1-5,-,CASSPRGPSQPQHF,TGTGCCAGCAGCCCGAGGGGCCCCAGTCAGCCCCAGCATTTT
12,TRBV29-1,TRBD1,TRBJ2-1,-,CGVRDRVDEQFF,TGCGGCGTCCGGGACAGAGTAGACGAGCAGTTCTTC
14,TRBV18,-,TRBJ2-7,-,CASSPPTSRYEQYF,TGTGCCAGCTCACCACCGACGTCCAGATACGAGCAGTACTTC
15,TRBV10-3,-,TRBJ2-1,-,CAIRERSTGNNEQFF,TGTGCCATCAGGGAAAGGAGTACGGGCAACAATGAGCAGTTCTTC
13,TRBV5-6,-,TRBJ2-4,many,CASSSDSKNIQYF,TGTGCCAGCAGCTCCGATTCCAAAAACATTCAGTACTTC
15,TRBV7-9,TRBD2,TRBJ2-1,few,CASTRGLAGANEQFF,TGTGCCAGCACACGAGGACTAGCGGGAGCGAATGAGCAGTTCTTC
14,TRBV3-1,-,TRBJ1-1,-,CASSQAGFMLEAFF,TGTGCCAGCAGCCAAGCCGGGTTCATGTTGGAAGCTTTCTTT
18,TRBV12-3/TRBV12-4,TRBD2,TRBJ2-2,-,CASSLVGWGGANTGELFF,TGTGCCAGCAGTTTGGTGGGTTGGGGGGGAGCTAACACCGGGGAGCTGTTTTTT
15,TRBV6-5,-,TRBJ2-7,-,CASSYRADNTYEQYF,TGTGCCAGCAGTTATAGGGCAGATAATACCTACGAGCAGTACTTC
16,TRBV18,TRBD2,TRBJ2-7,-,CASSLSGTSVTYEQYF,TGTGCCAGCTCACTGTCCGGGACTAGCGTGACCTACGAGCAGTACTTC
13,TRBV20-1,-,TRBJ2-5,-,CSAAGVGSETQYF,TGCAGTGCCGCCGGGGTGGGATCCGAGACCCAGTACTTC
17,TRBV11-3,-,TRBJ2-3,few,CASSSRPTWISTDTQYF,TGTGCCAGCAGCTCCCGGCCGACCTGGATTAGCACAGATACGCAGTATTTT
14,TRBV9,TRBD1,TRBJ2-3,many,CASSVTGSPDTQYF,TGTGCCAGCAGCGTGACAGGGAGCCCAGATACGCAGTATTTT
13,TRBV29-1,TRBD2,TRBJ2-1,many,CSVGGRAKNEQFF,TGCAGCGTTGGCGGGAGGGCCAAGAATGAGCAGTTCTTC
12,TRBV6-1,-,TRBJ2-7,-,CASSERLYEQYF,TGTGCCAGCAGTGAACGGCTTTACGAGCAGTACTTC
15,TRBV4-2,-,TRBJ2-3,few,CASSQVALTGSTQYF,TGTGCCAGCAGCCAAGTGGCCCTTACAGGGTCTACGCAGTATTTT
14,TRBV29-1,TRBD1,TRBJ2-5,-,CSVELRDRGETQYF,TGCAGCGTTGAATTAAGGGACAGGGGCGAGACCCAGTACTTC
14,TRBV24-1,TRBD1,TRBJ2-7,few,CATSAGTGHDEQYF,TGTGCCACCAGTGCCGGGACAGGGCACGACGAGCAGTACTTC
18,TRBV4-2,TRBD1,TRBJ2-2,few,CASSQDQDRGPPTGELFF,TGTGCCAGCAGCCAAGACCAGGACAGGGGGCCCCCCACCGGGGAGCTGTTTTTT
16,TRBV11-2,TRBD1,TRBJ2-1,-,CASSSLRDRGWNEQFF,TGTGCCAGCAGCTCGCTCCGGGACAGGGGTTGGAATGAGCAGTTCTTC
14,TRBV2,TRBD2,TRBJ2-2,few,CASRLAGGTGELFF,TGTGCCAGCAGACTAGCGGGAGGCACCGGGGAGCTGTTTTTT
13,TRBV30,-,TRBJ2-7,-,CAWSLDTGYEQYF,TGTGCCTGGAGTTTGGACACAGGCTACGAGCAGTACTTC
15,TRBV4-3,TRBD1,TRBJ1-2,many,CASSQEDRGHYGYTF,TGCGCCAGCAGCCAAGAAGACAGGGGACACTATGGCTACACCTTC
16,TRBV3-1,-,TRBJ2-6,few,CASSQVLSSGANVLTF,TGTGCCAGCAGCCAAGTTTTGTCCTCTGGGGCCAACGTCCTGACTTTC
13,TRBV29-1,-,TRBJ2-2,-,CSVEGRNTGELFF,TGCAGCGTTGAGGGACGGAACACCGGGGAGCTGTTTTTT
13,TRBV28,-,TRBJ2-2,few,CASSPWSTGELFF,TGTGCCAGCAGCCCATGGTCCACCGGGGAGCTGTTTTTT
13,TRBV12-3/TRBV12-4,-,TRBJ1-5,-,CASSWAGNQPQHF,TGTGCCAGCAGTTGGGCAGGCAATCAGCCCCAGCATTTT
13,TRBV29-1,TRBD1,TRBJ1-6,few,CSVGQGANSPLHF,TGCAGCGTAGGACAGGGGGCGAATTCACCCCTCCACTTT
15,TRBV4-1,-,TRBJ2-2,many,CASSQDSGVYRELFF,TGCGCCAGCAGCCAAGATTCGGGGGTCTACCGGGAGCTGTTTTTT
14,TRBV10-3,-,TRBJ2-1,few,CAIRSDKSGDEQFF,TGTGCCATCAGATCAGACAAGAGTGGCGATGAGCAGTTCTTC
16,TRBV7-8,TRBD2,TRBJ2-5,-,CASSPATSGVWETQYF,TGTGCCAGCAGCCCTGCAACTAGCGGGGTATGGGAGACCCAGTACTTC
12,TRBV20-1,-,TRBJ1-5,many,CSASPSNQPQHF,TGCAGTGCCAGTCCAAGCAATCAGCCCCAGCATTTT
15,TRBV7-2,TRBD2,TRBJ2-7,-,CASSGRSGSLHEQYF,TGTGCCAGCAGCGGCCGTAGCGGGTCACTACATGAGCAGTACTTC
16,TRBV6-1,TRBD2,TRBJ2-7,few,CASSESLFGGGYEQYF,TGTGCCAGCAGTGAATCTCTATTTGGCGGGGGATACGAGCAGTACTTC
14,TRBV28,-,TRBJ2-1,few,CASRGHPQGRGQFF,TGTGCCAGCAGGGGTCATCCACAGGGCAGGGGGCAGTTCTTC